These 27 T cell receptor beta chains were sequenced from one sample in a study of sequential checkpoint blockade in melanoma. Profiled with immunoSEQ multiplex PCR; TCRdb holds only in-frame clones, not every one. The table shows more than 2,000 clones, with approximately 20% occurring only once. Noted treatment: randomized to nivolumab then ipilimumab (arm A) or the reverse (arm B). The sequenced sample was tumor tissue (inferred from file names), obtained from a patient given nivolumab and ipilimumab in sequence. The receptors originated from a human donor with melanoma.

This clone has ten or more counts. The gene calls are TRBV11-3 and TRBJ2-3; D is undetermined. Germline values: CDR1 SGHNT, CDR2 YENEEA. The CDR3 loop spans 14 amino acids. The V end was cut by 2 bases, the J end by 1 base, with 7 bases between. CDR3 nucleotides: TGTGCCAGCAGCTTATCCCAGGGCACAGATACGCAGTATTTT. Amino acid sequence: CASSLSQGTDTQYF.

This clone is labeled medium-sized. The rearrangement uses TRBV11-3 and TRBJ1-1, with D possibly matching TRBD1 (6 bases). V was pared by 2 bases and J by 1 base, with 8 bases between. This CDR3 contains 14 residues. Germline V gives CDR1 SGHNT, CDR2 YENEEA. This CDR3 is CASSLRGENTEAFF. CDR3 sequence (DNA): TGTGCCAGCAGCTTAAGGGGGGAGAACACTGAAGCTTTCTTT. Filled out from reference TRBV11-3 and TRBJ1-1, the complete variable domain reads EAGVVQSPRYKIIEKKQPVAFWCNPISGHNTLYWYLQNLGQGPELLIRYENEEAVDDSQLPKDRFSAERLKGVDSTLKIQPAELGDSAVYLCASSLRGENTEAFFGQGTRLTVV.

By sample share, this clone is medium-sized. The genes are TRBV11-3 and TRBJ2-3; 8 nucleotides match TRBD1. Germline V gene lookup returns CDR1 SGHNT and CDR2 YENEEA. The CDR3 is 14 amino acids. J lost 6 bases, V lost 5 bases, and 7 bases had no gene match. The CDR3 region has the DNA TGTGCCAGCAGCCGGACAGGGTTTGGGGATACGCAGTATTTT. It specifies CASSRTGFGDTQYF.

This clone was seen repeatedly, ten times or more. V usage is TRBV11-3 and J usage is TRBJ2-7, with 9 bases aligning to TRBD1. This CDR3 has 16 residues. From germline, CDR1 is SGHNT and CDR2 YENEEA. The V gene end was trimmed by 5 bases and the J gene end by 3 bases; junction bases not matched to a gene: 11. CDR3 nucleotide sequence: TGTGCCAGCAGCCGAACGGCCGACAGGGGGGACTACGAGCAGTACTTC. Translated: CASSRTADRGDYEQYF.

The chain's CDR3 is CASSGRAGNTGELFF. Written as DNA, the CDR3 is TGCGCCAGCAGCGGGAGAGCGGGGAACACCGGGGAGCTGTTTTTT. The chain combines TRBV5-1 with TRBJ2-2, with D possibly TRBD2 on 6 matching bases. This CDR3 spans 15 amino acids. Germline loops: CDR1 SGHRS, CDR2 YFSETQ. V was cut by 4 bases and J by 1 base, with 11 bases left in between.

Ten or more counts support this clone. The chain recombines TRBV11-3 with TRBJ2-7; 7 nucleotides line up with TRBD2. Germline trimming cut 1 base from V and 4 bases from J; bases unmatched to any gene: 4. Germline lookup yields CDR1 SGHNT and CDR2 YENEEA. The CDR3 contains 14 residues. The DNA for the CDR3 is TGTGCCAGCAGCTTAGTCGGGGAGGGATACGAGCAGTACTTC. It encodes CASSLVGEGYEQYF.

This clone was seen ten or more times. The CDR3 region has the DNA TGTGCCAGCAGCCTGACCAGGGGTAACTATGGCTACACCTTC. Translating gives CASSLTRGNYGYTF. This chain connects TRBV11-3 to TRBJ1-2; TRBD1 is a possible D gene (6 bases). This CDR3 spans 14 amino acids. With 5 bases removed from V and 1 base from J, the gap between germline ends came to 11 bases. Germline-derived CDR1 and CDR2 are SGHNT and YENEEA.

The J gene is TRBJ1-4, the V gene TRBV6-8; D call uncertain. The CDR3 totals 13 residues. In germline, CDR1 is MNHGY, CDR2 SAAAGT. The V and J ends lost 7 bases and 10 bases respectively, with 16 bases between them. The CDR3 DNA reads TGTGCCAGCACCTTCATCTTAGCTGGAAAACTGTTTTTT. Amino acid sequence: CASTFILAGKLFF.

A single count supports this clone. This chain joins TRBV5-1 and TRBJ1-3; 8 nucleotides agree with TRBD1. This CDR3 comprises 15 residues. J gave up 4 bases and V 4 bases, and 7 bases lay outside the gene matches. Germline assignment: CDR1 SGHRS and CDR2 YFSETQ. CDR3 loop: CASSEQGARGNTIYF. CDR3 DNA sequence: TGCGCCAGCAGCGAGCAGGGGGCTAGGGGAAACACCATATATTTT.

CDR3 nucleotide sequence: TGTGCCAGCAGTACCAATTCTTTAGGGACAGATACGCAGTATTTT. This sequence encodes CASSTNSLGTDTQYF. The V call is TRBV6-8, the J call TRBJ2-3; D is uncertain. Germline CDR1 reads MNHGY; CDR2 reads SAAAGT. The CDR3 is 15 amino acids. With 5 bases removed from V and 3 bases from J, the gap between germline ends came to 15 bases.

Sample share makes this clone medium-sized. CDR3: CASSAGTSGTYNEQFF. Here the CDR3 DNA reads TGTGCCAGCAGTGCCGGGACTAGCGGAACCTACAATGAGCAGTTCTTC. The chain has TRBV11-3 and TRBJ2-1, with TRBD2 identical over 11 bases. Germline trimming cut 6 bases from V and 2 bases from J; bases unmatched to any gene: 6. From germline, CDR1 is SGHNT and CDR2 YENEEA. The length of the CDR3 is 16 residues.

The rearrangement links TRBV18 to TRBJ1-3; 8 bases are shared with TRBD1. V gave up 3 bases and J gave up 4 bases; unmatched junction bases: 5. From germline, CDR1 is KGHSH and CDR2 LQKENI. The CDR3 has 15 residues. The CDR3 reads CASSPGQGGGNTIYF. CDR3 DNA: TGTGCCAGCTCACCCGGACAGGGCGGAGGAAACACCATATATTTT.

This chain joins TRBV18 and TRBJ2-2, with D tentatively TRBD2 (5 bases). The CDR3 sequence is 16 residues long. Deletions cut 5 bases from V and 2 bases from J, with 15 bases between. CDR1 is KGHSH and CDR2 is LQKENI in the germline V gene. CDR3 residues: CASSSRAGSNTGELFF. CDR3 sequence (DNA): TGTGCCAGCTCATCAAGGGCGGGCTCTAACACCGGGGAGCTGTTTTTT.

The chain has TRBV14 and TRBJ1-4, with 8 bases identical to TRBD1. Trimming removed 4 bases from V and 5 bases from J; junction bases left unmatched: 9. CDR1 SGHDN and CDR2 FVKESK come from the germline V gene. This CDR3 spans 16 amino acids. The CDR3 spells CASSPVGTGLNEKLFF. The CDR3 DNA follows: TGTGCCAGCAGCCCAGTGGGGACAGGTCTCAATGAAAAACTGTTTTTT.

This chain uses TRBV6-7 with TRBJ2-1; 7 bases align to TRBD2. TRBV6-7 is reported as an ORF; its role is uncertain. The CDR3 totals 11 residues. With 5 bases clipped from V and 9 bases from J, the junction kept 1 base outside the gene matches. CDR3 coding DNA: TGTGCCAGCAGTGGGGAGGGTGAGCAGTTCTTC. As protein: CASSGEGEQFF.

This clone is medium-sized within its sample. J is TRBJ1-2 and V is TRBV9; weak D call: TRBD1 (5 bases). V was shortened by 4 bases and J by 4 bases, with 17 bases between the two germline ends. CDR1 is SGDLS, CDR2 YYNGEE, per germline. CDR3 size: 15 residues. Here the CDR3 DNA reads TGTGCCAGCAGCCCCACCATGGGACCCAGCTATGGCTACACCTTC. Its protein is CASSPTMGPSYGYTF. The full variable domain, with the rest looked up from reference TRBV9 and TRBJ1-2, is DSGVTQTPKHLITATGQRVTLRCSPRSGDLSVYWYQQSLDQGLQFLIQYYNGEERAKGNILERFSAQQFPDLHSELNLSSLELGDSALYFCASSPTMGPSYGYTFGSGTRLTVV.

This clone rates as medium-sized. The V gene is TRBV6-4, the J gene TRBJ1-5; 9 bases are a match to TRBD1. The CDR3 has 22 residues. With 2 bases clipped from V and 2 bases from J, the junction kept 22 bases outside the gene matches. Germline V gene sequence: CDR1 MRHNA, CDR2 SNTAGT. CDR3 bases: TGTGCCAGCAGTGACGAACAGGGGGCATCGGTTCGCGTTTGTCTCTGCAATCAGCCCCAGCATTTT. It yields the protein CASSDEQGASVRVCLCNQPQHF.

This clone came up a few times. This chain links TRBV7-1 with TRBJ1-1; no definite D call. TRBV7-1 qualifies as an ORF whose function is uncertain. V was clipped by 6 bases and J by 5 bases, with 13 bases between them. This CDR3 region has 13 residues. The chain's CDR3 is CASSYGGETEAFF. The CDR3 DNA is TGTGCCAGCAGTTACGGCGGGGAGACTGAAGCTTTCTTT.

This clone was counted only a few times. The rearrangement links TRBV6-8 to TRBJ2-6; D might be TRBD2 (7 bases). Trimming cost V 6 bases and J 4 bases, with 19 bases left between them. The CDR3 sequence is 17 residues long. CDR1 is MNHGY and CDR2 is SAAAGT in the germline V gene. For the CDR3, the DNA is TGTGCCAGCAGCCCCATGGGGGGGGCTACCGGGGCCAACGTCCTGACTTTC. Protein: CASSPMGGATGANVLTF.

The rearrangement joins TRBV28 to TRBJ2-7; D remains unclear. Trimming removed 6 bases at V and 3 bases at J, with 18 bases between. Germline V lookup: CDR1 MDHEN, CDR2 SYDVKM. This CDR3 has 15 residues. CDR3 nucleotides: TGTGCCAGCAGACCACTGGGCTCTGCGGACTACGAGCAGTACTTC. As protein: CASRPLGSADYEQYF.

This clone rates as medium-sized. CDR3 protein: CANSWGGSEAFF. For the CDR3, the DNA is TGTGCCAACTCGTGGGGGGGTTCTGAAGCTTTCTTT. The chain recombines TRBV2 with TRBJ1-1; D perhaps matches TRBD1 (5 bases). CDR1 is SNHLY, CDR2 FYNNEI, per germline. CDR3 length: 12 residues. V gave up 10 bases and J gave up 6 bases, with 15 bases separating them.

In its sample, this clone ranks as medium-sized (0.01 to 0.1%). The V gene is TRBV10-3, the J gene TRBJ1-5; D unresolved. From germline, CDR1 is ENHRY and CDR2 SYGVKD. V was shortened by 2 bases and J by 3 bases, with 5 bases between the two germline ends. The CDR3 covers 13 residues. The CDR3 DNA follows: TGTGCCATCAGTGAGGGTATCAATCAGCCCCAGCATTTT. Translating gives CAISEGINQPQHF.

This clone was seen more than once but under ten times. The chain uses TRBV11-3 and TRBJ2-7, with D perhaps matching TRBD1 (5 bases). The CDR3 runs to 15 residues. V was pared by 1 base and J by 6 bases, with 16 bases between. Germline loops: CDR1 SGHNT, CDR2 YENEEA. Here the CDR3 DNA reads TGTGCCAGCAGCTTAGGGGTTCAAGGGCAGGGCGAGCAGTACTTC. This gives the protein CASSLGVQGQGEQYF. The full variable domain, completed using reference TRBV11-3 and TRBJ2-7, is EAGVVQSPRYKIIEKKQPVAFWCNPISGHNTLYWYLQNLGQGPELLIRYENEEAVDDSQLPKDRFSAERLKGVDSTLKIQPAELGDSAVYLCASSLGVQGQGEQYFGPGTRLTVT.

There are a few counts of this clone. This chain uses TRBV6-8 with TRBJ2-2; weak D call: TRBD1 (6 bases). Germline CDR1 reads MNHGY; CDR2 reads SAAAGT. The germline V and J ends were trimmed by 6 bases and 5 bases, with 16 bases remaining between them. The CDR3 is made up of 15 amino acids. DNA for the CDR3: TGTGCCAGCAGGTTTGGACAGAGGCAAACCGGGGAGCTGTTTTTT. Its protein is CASRFGQRQTGELFF.

This clone was observed a few times. The chain links TRBV9 to TRBJ1-2; no reliable D call. Germline CDR1 is SGDLS and CDR2 is YYNGEE. The CDR3 consists of 12 residues. Deletions cut 5 bases from V and 2 bases from J, with 7 bases between. Here the CDR3 DNA reads TGTGCCAGCAGAGAGCAGAACTATGGCTACACCTTC. The encoded protein is CASREQNYGYTF.

The CDR3 loop is CASSLDGAGYEQYF. The CDR3 DNA is TGCGCCAGCAGCTTGGACGGGGCAGGGTACGAGCAGTACTTC. The rearrangement uses TRBV5-1 and TRBJ2-7; D is perhaps TRBD1 or TRBD2 (5 bases each). The germline V gene has CDR1 SGHRS and CDR2 YFSETQ. Trimming shortened V by 0 bases and J by 4 bases, and 11 bases separated the two germline ends. This CDR3 region has 14 residues.

This clone showed up just a few times. CDR3 in amino acids: CASSLNAGNTIYF. The CDR3 nucleotides are TGTGCCAGCAGCCTTAACGCTGGAAACACCATATATTTT. The chain recombines TRBV28 with TRBJ1-3, with D uncertain. Germline CDR1 reads MDHEN; CDR2 reads SYDVKM. This CDR3 region has 13 residues. V gave up 6 bases and J gave up 2 bases, with 8 bases separating them.